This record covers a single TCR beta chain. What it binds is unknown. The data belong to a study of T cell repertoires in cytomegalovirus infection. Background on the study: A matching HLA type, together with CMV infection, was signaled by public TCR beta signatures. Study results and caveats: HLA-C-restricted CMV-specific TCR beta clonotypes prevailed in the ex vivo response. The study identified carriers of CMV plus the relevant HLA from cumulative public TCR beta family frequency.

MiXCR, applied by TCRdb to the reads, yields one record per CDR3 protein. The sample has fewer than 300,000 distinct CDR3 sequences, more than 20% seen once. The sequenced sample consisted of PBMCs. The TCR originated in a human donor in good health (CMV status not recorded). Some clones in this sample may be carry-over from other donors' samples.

Here the CDR3 DNA reads TGTGCCAGCAGACCCCTAGCGGGAGTCAGAGATACGCAGTATTTT. This encodes CASRPLAGVRDTQYF. The chain is built from TRBV6-2 or TRBV6-3 and TRBJ2-3; 10 bases match TRBD2. V lost 6 bases to trimming and J lost 5 bases; unmatched junction nucleotides: 8. The germline gives CDR1 MNHEY, CDR2 SVGEGT. The length of the CDR3 is 15 residues.